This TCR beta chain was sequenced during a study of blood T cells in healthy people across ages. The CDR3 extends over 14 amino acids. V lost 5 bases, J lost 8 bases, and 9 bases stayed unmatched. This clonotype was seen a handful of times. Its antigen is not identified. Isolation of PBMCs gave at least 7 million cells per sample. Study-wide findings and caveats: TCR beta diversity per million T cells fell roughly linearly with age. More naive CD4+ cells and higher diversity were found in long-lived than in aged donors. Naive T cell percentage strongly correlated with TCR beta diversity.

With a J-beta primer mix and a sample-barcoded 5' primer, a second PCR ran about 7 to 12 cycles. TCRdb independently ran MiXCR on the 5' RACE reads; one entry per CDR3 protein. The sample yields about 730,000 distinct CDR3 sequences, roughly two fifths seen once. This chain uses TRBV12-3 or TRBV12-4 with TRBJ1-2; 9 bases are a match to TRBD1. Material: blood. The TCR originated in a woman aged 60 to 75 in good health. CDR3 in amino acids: CASSTENRGRGYTF. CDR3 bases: TGTGCCAGCAGTACCGAAAACAGGGGGCGAGGCTACACCTTC.